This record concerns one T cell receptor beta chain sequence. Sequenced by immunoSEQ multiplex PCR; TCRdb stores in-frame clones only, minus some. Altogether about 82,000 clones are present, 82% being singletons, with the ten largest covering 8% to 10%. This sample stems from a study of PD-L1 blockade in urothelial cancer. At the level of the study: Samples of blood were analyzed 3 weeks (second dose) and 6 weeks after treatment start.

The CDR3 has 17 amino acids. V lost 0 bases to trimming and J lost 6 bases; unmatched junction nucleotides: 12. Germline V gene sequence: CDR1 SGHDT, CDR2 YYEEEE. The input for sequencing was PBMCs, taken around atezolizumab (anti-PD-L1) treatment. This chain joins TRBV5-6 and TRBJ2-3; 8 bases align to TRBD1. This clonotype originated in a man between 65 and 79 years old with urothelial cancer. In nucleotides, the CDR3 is TGTGCCAGCAGCTTGGTATCCGGCAGGGGGCTTACTGATACGCAGTATTTT. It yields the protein CASSLVSGRGLTDTQYF.